The sequence of this T cell receptor (beta chain) was determined in a study of blood T cell repertoires in COVID-19. Background on the study: COVID-19 samples, acute and convalescent, were from the United States, Italy and Spain.

The CDR3 spans 15 residues. CDR1 is SGHNT, CDR2 YYREEE, per germline (reference sequence). The germline V and J ends were trimmed by 0 bases and 4 bases, with 13 bases remaining between them. As processed by the authors: Reference gene primer amplification gave estimated nucleated cell counts. Sequencing was performed with immunoSEQ multiplex PCR; in TCRdb, only in-frame clones are kept and a portion is missing. V, J and clone size are those of that table, while D and trimming were read from the DNA. Counted here are roughly 350,000 clones, roughly 90% occurring once; the ten biggest clones make up roughly 4%.

The sequenced sample was peripheral blood. This receptor was obtained from a woman aged 45-59 years with active or convalescent COVID-19. V usage is TRBV5-4 and J usage is TRBJ1-1; D not resolved. This CDR3 reads CASSLGGRGGTEAFF. In DNA, the CDR3 is TGTGCCAGCAGCTTGGGTGGGCGCGGAGGCACTGAAGCTTTCTTT.